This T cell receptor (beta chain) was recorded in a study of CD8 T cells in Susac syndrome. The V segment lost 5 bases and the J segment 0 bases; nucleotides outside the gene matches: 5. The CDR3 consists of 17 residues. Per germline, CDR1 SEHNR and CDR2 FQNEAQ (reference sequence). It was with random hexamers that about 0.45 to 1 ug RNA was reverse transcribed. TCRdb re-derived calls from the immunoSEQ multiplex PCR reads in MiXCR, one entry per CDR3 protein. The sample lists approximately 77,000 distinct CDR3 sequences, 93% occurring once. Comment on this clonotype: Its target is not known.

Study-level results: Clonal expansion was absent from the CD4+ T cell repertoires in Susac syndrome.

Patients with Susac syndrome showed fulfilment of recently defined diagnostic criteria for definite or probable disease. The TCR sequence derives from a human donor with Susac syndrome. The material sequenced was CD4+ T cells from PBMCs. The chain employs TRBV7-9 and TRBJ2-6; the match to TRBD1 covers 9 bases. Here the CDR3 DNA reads TGTGCCAGCAGCCGGACAGGGGTTTTCTCTGGGGCCAACGTCCTGACTTTC. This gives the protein CASSRTGVFSGANVLTF. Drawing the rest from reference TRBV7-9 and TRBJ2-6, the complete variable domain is DTGVSQNPRHKITKRGQNVTFRCDPISEHNRLYWYRQTLGQGPEFLTYFQNEAQLEKSRLLSDRFSAERPKGSFSTLEIQRTEQGDSAMYLCASSRTGVFSGANVLTFGAGSRLTVL.